The rows below give T cell receptor beta chains drawn from one sample of a study of Ad26.COV2.S vaccination and SARS-CoV-2 variants. This table comes from immunoSEQ multiplex PCR, and its TCRdb copy is limited to in-frame clones, with some not included. The sample carries 440,000 or so clones, about 90% recorded once. The source was peripheral blood, collected in a trial of Ad26.COV2.S vaccine versus placebo. These receptors originate from a person aged 18 to 59 who received the Ad26.COV2.S COVID-19 vaccine or a placebo. The CDR3 runs from the conserved cysteine through the conserved F or W. The D gene is left open where the match is weak. Size values are once, few and many counts, or a class for expanded clones, and some rows have none.

d_call,clone_size,v_call,j_call,cdr3_aa,cdr3_nt
.,.,TRBV24-1,TRBJ1-5,CATSDSGGSNQPQHF,TGTGCCACCAGTGATTCTGGAGGTAGCAATCAGCCCCAGCATTTT
.,.,TRBV5-1,TRBJ1-1,CASSGTLDTEAFF,TGCGCCAGCAGCGGGACACTCGACACTGAAGCTTTCTTT
.,.,TRBV12-3/TRBV12-4,TRBJ1-1,CASSKGGPEAFF,TGTGCCAGCAGTAAAGGGGGTCCTGAAGCTTTCTTT
TRBD1,.,TRBV18,TRBJ2-2,CASSPLAGQGDTGELFF,TGTGCCAGCTCACCACTTGCGGGACAGGGGGACACCGGGGAGCTGTTTTTT
TRBD1,.,TRBV5-1,TRBJ1-1,CASSLPGGRDRPFF,TGCGCCAGCAGCTTGCCCGGTGGTCGGGACAGACCTTTCTTT
TRBD2,.,TRBV4-2,TRBJ2-7,CASSQPTSGDPYEQYF,TGTGCCAGCAGCCAACCGACTAGCGGGGACCCCTACGAGCAGTACTTC
.,.,TRBV14,TRBJ2-2,CASRHSGSGELFF,TGTGCCAGCAGGCATTCAGGGTCCGGGGAGCTGTTTTTT
.,.,TRBV6-5,TRBJ1-6,CASTRTQINNSPLHF,TGTGCCAGCACCCGGACCCAAATAAATAATTCACCCCTCCACTTT
.,.,TRBV30,TRBJ2-5,CAWGAHVGTQYF,TGTGCCTGGGGTGCCCATGTGGGGACCCAGTACTTC
.,.,TRBV30,TRBJ2-3,CASRGSGTDTQYF,TGTGCCTCAAGGGGGAGTGGCACAGATACGCAGTATTTT
.,.,TRBV19,TRBJ2-7,CASSPAKQGYEQYF,TGTGCCAGTAGTCCCGCCAAACAGGGCTACGAGCAGTACTTC
.,.,TRBV10-3,TRBJ2-1,CAISEGGLGESGTSYNEQFF,TGTGCCATCAGTGAGGGGGGGCTGGGCGAATCAGGGACTTCATACAATGAGCAGTTCTTC
TRBD2,once,TRBV11-2,TRBJ2-7,CASSFRTSGGSPSYEQYF,TGTGCCAGCAGCTTTCGGACTAGCGGGGGGAGCCCCTCCTACGAGCAGTACTTC
.,.,TRBV19,TRBJ1-1,CASSPLLSTGNTEAFF,TGTGCCAGTAGTCCTCTCCTATCGACAGGGAACACTGAAGCTTTCTTT
TRBD1,.,TRBV5-1,TRBJ2-7,CASSPDRGLSYEQYF,TGCGCCAGCAGCCCTGACAGGGGCCTCTCCTACGAGCAGTACTTC
TRBD1,.,TRBV19,TRBJ1-1,CATQGQGGSYTEAFF,TGTGCCACCCAGGGACAGGGAGGGTCTTACACTGAAGCTTTCTTT
.,.,TRBV4-3,TRBJ1-1,CASSLEQERGEAFF,TGCGCCAGCAGCCTCGAACAGGAACGCGGTGAAGCTTTCTTT
.,.,TRBV7-2,TRBJ2-3,CASSLLLIGDTQYF,TGTGCCAGCAGCTTATTACTCATTGGAGATACGCAGTATTTT
TRBD2,few,TRBV5-4,TRBJ2-7,CASSPRLAGDLYEQYF,TGTGCCAGCAGCCCTAGACTAGCGGGGGACCTCTACGAGCAGTACTTC
TRBD1,.,TRBV4-3,TRBJ2-7,CASSLHRDRVYEQYF,TGCGCCAGCAGCCTCCACCGGGACAGGGTGTACGAGCAGTACTTC
TRBD1,.,TRBV30,TRBJ1-2,CAWSVGGAGGYTF,TGTGCCTGGAGTGTAGGGGGCGCGGGGGGCTACACCTTC
.,.,TRBV7-9,TRBJ1-3,CASRTGARNTIYF,TGTGCCAGCAGGACGGGAGCAAGAAACACCATATATTTT
.,.,TRBV19,TRBJ1-1,CASSIFSWRERTEAFF,TGTGCCAGTAGTATATTTTCATGGAGGGAACGCACTGAAGCTTTCTTT
.,.,TRBV3-1/TRBV3-2,TRBJ1-6,CASTTPLRTGDYNSPLHF,TGTGCCAGCACCACTCCTCTACGTACAGGCGACTATAATTCACCCCTCCACTTT
.,.,TRBV6-1,TRBJ1-3,CAIQGYSGNTIYF,TGTGCTATTCAGGGGTACTCTGGAAACACCATATATTTT
TRBD1,.,TRBV19,TRBJ1-5,CASSPSRTGFNQPQHF,TGTGCCAGTAGTCCGAGCCGGACAGGGTTCAATCAGCCCCAGCATTTT